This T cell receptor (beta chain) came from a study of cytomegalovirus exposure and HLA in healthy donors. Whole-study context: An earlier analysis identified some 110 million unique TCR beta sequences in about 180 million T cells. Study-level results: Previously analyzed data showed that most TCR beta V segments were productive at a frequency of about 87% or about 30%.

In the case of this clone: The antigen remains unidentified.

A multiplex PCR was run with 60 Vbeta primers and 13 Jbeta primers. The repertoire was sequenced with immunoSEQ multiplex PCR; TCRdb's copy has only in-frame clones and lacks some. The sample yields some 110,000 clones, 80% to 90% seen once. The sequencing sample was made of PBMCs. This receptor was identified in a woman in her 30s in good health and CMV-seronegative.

CDR3 coding DNA: TGTGCCAGCAGCCAGAATATCAGGGTGGCGAACTATGGCTACACCTTC. It encodes CASSQNIRVANYGYTF. J is TRBJ1-2 and V is TRBV4-2; maybe TRBD1 (5 bases). This CDR3 has 16 residues. The V end was cut by 3 bases, the J end by 2 bases, with 16 bases between. The germline V gene encodes CDR1 LGHNA and CDR2 YNFKEQ.